This TCR beta chain was captured in a study of blood T cells in healthy people across ages. Points from the study as a whole: Fewer expanded clones and more diversity marked long-lived versus aged donors. A roughly linear age-dependent decrease characterized TCR beta diversity per million T cells.

Primed by a sample-barcoded 5' primer and a J-beta primer mix, a second PCR proceeded for about 7 to 11 cycles. TCRdb reanalysed the 5' RACE reads using MiXCR and keeps one entry per CDR3 protein. The sample has hundreds of thousands of distinct CDR3 sequences, 56% seen once. A remark on this clonotype: The antigen remains undetermined.

The CDR3 runs 16 residues. Trimming shortened V by 7 bases and J by 0 bases, and 15 bases separated the two germline ends. Germline lookup yields CDR1 MNHNY and CDR2 SVGAGI (reference sequence). This clonotype was sampled from a man aged 40-50 years in good health. The V gene is TRBV6-6, the J gene TRBJ1-4; unclear D gene. Material for sequencing was blood. The CDR3 region is CASKRDNPATNEKLFF. CDR3 nucleotide sequence: TGTGCCAGCAAAAGAGACAACCCCGCAACTAATGAAAAACTGTTTTTT.